This entry lists 26 T cell receptor beta chains sequenced from one sample in a study of shared clonotypes between healthy human individuals. Only CD45RO-negative cells positively selected for CCR7 counted as naive CD8 cells, so terminally differentiated effector memory CD45RA+ cells were excluded. Clones were read by immunoSEQ multiplex PCR, and TCRdb kept only the in-frame ones, dropping some. This table has roughly 2.1 million clones, more than 85% appearing once. Sample: naive CD8+ T cells from PBMCs. These receptor sequences come from a man between 18 and 29 years old in good health. Some clones in this sample may be carry-over from other donors' samples.

This rearrangement joins TRBV6-1 to TRBJ2-3; D ambiguous. The CDR3 loop spans 13 amino acids. Trimming stripped 6 bases from V and 6 bases from J, with 13 bases between. From germline, CDR1 is MNHNS and CDR2 SASEGT. In DNA, the CDR3 is TGTGCCAGCAGCCGGCCAGCCGGGGATACGCAGTATTTT. Protein sequence: CASSRPAGDTQYF.

The V and J genes are TRBV9 and TRBJ2-1; D unresolved. The V gene lost 4 bases and the J gene lost 7 bases, with 12 bases spanning the gap. This CDR3 has 13 amino acids. Germline loops: CDR1 SGDLS, CDR2 YYNGEE. The CDR3 nucleotides read TGTGCCAGCAGCCCCAAAGCTAGGAATGAGCAGTTCTTC. It specifies CASSPKARNEQFF. Full variable domain (rest looked up from reference TRBV9 and TRBJ2-1): DSGVTQTPKHLITATGQRVTLRCSPRSGDLSVYWYQQSLDQGLQFLIQYYNGEERAKGNILERFSAQQFPDLHSELNLSSLELGDSALYFCASSPKARNEQFFGPGTRLTVL.

The V gene is TRBV27, the J gene TRBJ2-7; 13 bases match TRBD2. Germline V CDR1 and CDR2: MNHEY, SMNVEV (reference sequence). The CDR3 has 14 residues. With 6 bases clipped from V and 6 bases from J, the junction kept 5 bases outside the gene matches. The CDR3 DNA reads TGTGCCAGCAGCACACTAGCGGGAGGGTTCGAGCAGTACTTC. It yields the protein CASSTLAGGFEQYF.

The rearrangement joins TRBV4-2 to TRBJ2-7; D is unclear. The V end was cut by 1 base, the J end by 2 bases, with 12 bases between. The CDR3 spans 15 residues. Germline CDR1 is LGHNA and CDR2 is YNFKEQ. In nucleotides, the CDR3 is TGTGCCAGCAGCCAAGTGGATGGGCGTACCTACGAGCAGTACTTC. Protein sequence: CASSQVDGRTYEQYF.

The V gene is TRBV9, the J gene TRBJ1-1; TRBD1 is a possible D gene (5 bases). Deletions cut 4 bases from V and 5 bases from J, with 9 bases between. The CDR3 length is 12 residues. CDR1 and CDR2 (germline): SGDLS, YYNGEE. The CDR3 DNA is TGTGCCAGCAGCCCTAAGGGGACTGAAGCTTTCTTT. It specifies CASSPKGTEAFF.

The V call is TRBV6-5, the J call TRBJ1-1; a possible D gene is TRBD1 (6 bases). The germline V gene has CDR1 MNHEY and CDR2 SVGAGI. The CDR3 extends over 16 amino acids. V was cut by 1 base and J by 0 bases, with 12 bases left in between. The CDR3 loop reads CASSYFWTDMNTEAFF. CDR3 DNA sequence: TGTGCCAGCAGTTACTTCTGGACAGATATGAACACTGAAGCTTTCTTT.

The genes are TRBV5-8 and TRBJ1-2; D ambiguous. Germline V gives CDR1 SGHTS, CDR2 YDEGEE. Trimming shortened V by 4 bases and J by 7 bases, and 14 bases separated the two germline ends. This CDR3 has 13 residues. In nucleotides, the CDR3 is TGTGCCAGCAGCCGGCGGGGAGGTGGTGGCTACACCTTC. This translates into CASSRRGGGGYTF.

The chain couples TRBV29-1 to TRBJ2-3; 9 nucleotides match TRBD1. The CDR3 is 13 residues long. J lost 4 bases, V lost 7 bases, and 6 bases had no gene match. Germline values: CDR1 SQVTM, CDR2 ANQGSEA. CDR3 nucleotide sequence: TGCAGCGGTGTGACAGGGGGGCCAGATACGCAGTATTTT. Amino acid sequence: CSGVTGGPDTQYF.

This clone was detected only a few times. This chain joins TRBV9 and TRBJ2-2; D unresolved. Per the germline V gene, CDR1 is SGDLS and CDR2 is YYNGEE. Deletions cut 7 bases from V and 6 bases from J, with 7 bases between. CDR3 length: 11 residues. CDR3 sequence reads: CASANPGELFF. CDR3 nucleotide sequence: TGTGCCAGCGCCAACCCCGGGGAGCTGTTTTTT.

The V gene is TRBV5-6, the J gene TRBJ2-5; the D is unclear. V gave up 1 base and J gave up 3 bases, with 7 bases separating them. The CDR3 extends over 13 amino acids. Germline V CDR1 and CDR2: SGHDT, YYEEEE. CDR3 DNA sequence: TGTGCCAGCAGCTTGTCGAGAAAAGAGACCCAGTACTTC. It translates to CASSLSRKETQYF.

This chain joins TRBV13 and TRBJ1-2, with D unresolved. Trimming took 0 bases from V and 5 from J, leaving 10 bases between them. The CDR3 has 14 amino acids. Germline assignment: CDR1 PRHDT and CDR2 FYEKMQ (reference sequence). CDR3 region: CASSLGLPGYGYTF. The CDR3, as DNA: TGTGCCAGCAGCTTAGGCCTGCCGGGGTATGGCTACACCTTC.

The chain joins TRBV29-1 to TRBJ2-3, with D maybe TRBD2 (5 bases). Germline loops: CDR1 SQVTM, CDR2 ANQGSEA. Trimming took off 7 bases at V and 9 bases at J, with 11 bases between the two ends. The CDR3 is made up of 10 amino acids. CDR3 residues: CSAQRGTQYF. Written as DNA, the CDR3 is TGCAGCGCGCAACGGGGAACGCAGTATTTT.

In its sample, this clone was seen once. The same CDR3 arises from other DNA sequences in this sample as well. The gene calls are TRBV15 and TRBJ1-1; D is possibly TRBD1 (6 bases). Per the germline V gene, CDR1 is LNHNV and CDR2 is YYDKDF (reference sequence). Trimming shortened V by 2 bases and J by 5 bases, and 9 bases separated the two germline ends. The CDR3 runs to 13 residues. This CDR3 is CATSRRTGTEAFF. The DNA for the CDR3 is TGTGCCACCAGCAGAAGAACAGGGACTGAAGCTTTCTTT. The full variable domain, its missing parts supplied by reference TRBV15 and TRBJ1-1, is DAMVIQNPRYQVTQFGKPVTLSCSQTLNHNVMYWYQQKSSQAPKLLFHYYDKDFNNEADTPDNFQSRRPNTSFCFLDIRSPGLGDTAMYLCATSRRTGTEAFFGQGTRLTVV.

This rearrangement joins TRBV7-2 to TRBJ1-2; the match to TRBD1 covers 11 bases. Germline V gives CDR1 SGHTA, CDR2 FQGNSA. The trim removed 0 bases at V and 7 bases at J, leaving 4 bases unmatched. This CDR3 is built from 15 residues. The CDR3 sequence: CASSLAKGQGGGYTF. CDR3 in DNA: TGTGCCAGCAGCTTAGCGAAGGGACAGGGGGGTGGCTACACCTTC.

The chain recombines TRBV29-1 with TRBJ2-1, with 10 positions matching TRBD1. Looked up from germline, CDR1 is SQVTM and CDR2 is ANQGSEA. Unmatched junction bases numbered 6, after V lost 7 bases and J lost 3 bases. This CDR3 has 14 residues. The CDR3 sequence: CSGLDRGLYNEQFF. CDR3 in DNA: TGCAGCGGCCTAGACAGGGGGCTCTACAATGAGCAGTTCTTC.

This clone was seen a few times. The chain uses TRBV7-2 and TRBJ1-5, with 7 bases aligning to TRBD1. From germline, CDR1 is SGHTA and CDR2 FQGNSA. The CDR3 is 15 amino acids. The junction had 7 bases not matched to a gene; V was cut back by 5 bases and J by 3 bases. The CDR3 DNA reads as TGTGCCAGCAGCGATCCGACAGGGTACAATCAGCCCCAGCATTTT. Residues: CASSDPTGYNQPQHF.

The genes are TRBV5-1 and TRBJ1-2; D may be TRBD1 (5 bases). V was pared by 4 bases and J by 7 bases, with 20 bases between. This CDR3 is 15 amino acids long. CDR1 and CDR2 (germline): SGHRS, YFSETQ. The CDR3 DNA sequence: TGCGCCAGCAGCCCGGACGTGGGGGGGTCGTCTGGCTACACCTTC. Amino acid sequence: CASSPDVGGSSGYTF.

The J gene is TRBJ1-1, the V gene TRBV15, with D possibly matching TRBD1 (6 bases). V lost 3 bases and J lost 7, with 15 bases in between. The CDR3 extends over 14 amino acids. Germline V gene data show CDR1 as LNHNV and CDR2 as YYDKDF (reference sequence). The chain's CDR3 is CATSRSGGTVEAFF. The CDR3 bases are TGTGCCACCAGCAGGAGCGGGGGCACGGTTGAAGCTTTCTTT.

Of note for this clone: Other nucleotide sequences from this sample produce the same CDR3. The genes are TRBV7-9 and TRBJ2-7; D call uncertain. This CDR3 comprises 12 residues. V was shortened by 1 base and J by 7 bases, with 8 bases between the two germline ends. CDR1 SEHNR and CDR2 FQNEAQ come from the germline V gene (reference sequence). The CDR3 loop is CASSLGAREQYF. DNA for the CDR3: TGTGCCAGCAGCTTAGGAGCGCGGGAGCAGTACTTC.

This chain joins TRBV27 and TRBJ2-3; D not certain. Germline V gene sequence: CDR1 MNHEY, CDR2 SMNVEV (reference sequence). V lost 2 bases and J 4 bases, leaving 16 bases between the germline ends. The CDR3 consists of 16 residues. CDR3 bases: TGTGCCAGCAGTTTAGGGCCAGGCGTACCTCCAGATACGCAGTATTTT. It translates to CASSLGPGVPPDTQYF.

CDR3 DNA sequence: TGCGCCAGCAGCTTGGGGGACCTCGACAGGCGCGGGGAGACCCAGTACTTC. Protein sequence: CASSLGDLDRRGETQYF. The rearrangement uses TRBV5-1 and TRBJ2-5; TRBD1 is a possible D gene (6 bases). The CDR3 runs 17 residues. Between the trimmed V and J ends, which lost 0 bases and 5 bases, there was a span of 20 bases. Germline V lookup: CDR1 SGHRS, CDR2 YFSETQ. Based on the CDR3 plus reference TRBV5-1 and TRBJ2-5, the full variable domain is KAGVTQTPRYLIKTRGQQVTLSCSPISGHRSVSWYQQTPGQGLQFLFEYFSETQRNKGNFPGRFSGRQFSNSRSEMNVSTLELGDSALYLCASSLGDLDRRGETQYFGPGTRLLVL.

Here the CDR3 DNA reads TGTGCCTGGAGTACCCCCCGGGGCACTGAAGCTTTCTTT. As protein: CAWSTPRGTEAFF. The chain carries TRBV30 and TRBJ1-1; the D is unclear. There are 13 residues in the CDR3. Deletions cut 2 bases from V and 4 bases from J, with 11 bases between. Looked up from germline, CDR1 is GTSNPN and CDR2 is SVGIG (reference sequence).

The chain carries TRBV14 and TRBJ1-1, with a possible D match to TRBD1 (5 bases). Germline V gene sequence: CDR1 SGHDN, CDR2 FVKESK. V was cut by 0 bases and J by 6 bases, with 23 bases left in between. There are 18 residues in the CDR3. CDR3 protein: CASSQENQGGLIYAEAFF. DNA of the CDR3: TGTGCCAGCAGCCAAGAAAACCAGGGCGGATTAATTTATGCTGAAGCTTTCTTT.

This clone was counted only a few times. The V and J genes are TRBV5-6 and TRBJ1-1, with D unresolved. The V gene lost 6 bases and the J gene lost 4 bases, with 10 bases spanning the gap. The CDR3 loop spans 12 amino acids. From germline, CDR1 is SGHDT and CDR2 YYEEEE. CDR3 amino acids: CASTYGSTEAFF. In nucleotides, the CDR3 is TGTGCCAGCACCTACGGTAGCACTGAAGCTTTCTTT.

V is TRBV9 and J is TRBJ2-1, with D tentatively TRBD2 (6 bases). The V end was cut by 3 bases, the J end by 7 bases, with 20 bases between. The CDR3 is 16 amino acids. The germline CDR1 and CDR2 sequences are SGDLS and YYNGEE. The DNA of the CDR3 is TGTGCCAGCAGCGCGTTCCCCACTAGCAGCGGAAATGAGCAGTTCTTC. Translated, it gives CASSAFPTSSGNEQFF.

The rearrangement joins TRBV15 to TRBJ2-7; 7 bases align to TRBD1. V trimming: 5 bases; J trimming: 5 bases; junction bases outside the gene matches: 9. The CDR3 covers 14 residues. The germline CDR1 and CDR2 sequences are LNHNV and YYDKDF (reference sequence). CDR3 region: CATSDRDSQDEQYF. DNA for the CDR3: TGTGCCACCAGCGACCGGGACAGTCAGGACGAGCAGTACTTC.